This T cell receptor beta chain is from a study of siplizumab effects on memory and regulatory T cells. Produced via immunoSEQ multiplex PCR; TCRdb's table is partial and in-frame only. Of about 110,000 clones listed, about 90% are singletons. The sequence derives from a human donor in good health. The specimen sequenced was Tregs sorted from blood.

For the CDR3, the DNA is TGTGCCAGCAGTTTCGGACAGGGTCGAAACTATGGCTACACCTTC. It codes for CASSFGQGRNYGYTF. This chain connects TRBV6-1 to TRBJ1-2; 8 bases match TRBD1. J lost 2 bases, V lost 5 bases, and 7 bases had no gene match. Per the germline V gene, CDR1 is MNHNS and CDR2 is SASEGT. The CDR3 sequence is 15 residues long.